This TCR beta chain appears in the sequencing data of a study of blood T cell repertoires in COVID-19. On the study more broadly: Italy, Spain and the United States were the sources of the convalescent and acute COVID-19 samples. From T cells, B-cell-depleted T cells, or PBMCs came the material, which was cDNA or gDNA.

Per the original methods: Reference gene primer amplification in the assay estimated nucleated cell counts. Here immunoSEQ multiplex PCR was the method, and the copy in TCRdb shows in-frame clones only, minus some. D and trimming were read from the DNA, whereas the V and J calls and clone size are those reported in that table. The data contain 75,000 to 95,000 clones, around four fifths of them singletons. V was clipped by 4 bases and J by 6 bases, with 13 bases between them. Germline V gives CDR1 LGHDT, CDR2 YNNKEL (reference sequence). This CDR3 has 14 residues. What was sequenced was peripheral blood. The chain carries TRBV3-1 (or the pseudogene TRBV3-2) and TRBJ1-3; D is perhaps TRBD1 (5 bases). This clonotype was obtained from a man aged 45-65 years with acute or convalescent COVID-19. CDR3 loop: CASSLGTELNTIYF. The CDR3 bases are TGTGCCAGCAGCCTAGGGACTGAACTAAACACCATATATTTT.